This TCR beta chain was recorded in a study of molecular identifiers for immune sequencing clone quantification. One entry per CDR3 protein results from TCRdb running MiXCR on the PCR reads. The profile shows approximately 550,000 distinct CDR3 sequences, over 20% of them singletons. The CDR3 consists of 17 residues. Germline-derived CDR1 and CDR2 are SGDLS and YYNGEE. Trimming cost V 0 bases and J 2 bases; bases outside gene matches: 6. Sorting selected naive CD8 T cells with a CD8+CD4-CCR7+CD45RA+ phenotype. This sequence was found in a human donor in good health. Some libraries in this study had Jurkat cell RNA spiked in. Material: naive CD8+ T cells from blood, with Jurkat cell RNA spiked in. Subset described: FACS-sorted CD8+CD4-CCR7+CD45RA+ naive T cells. This chain connects TRBV9 to TRBJ2-3; 10 bases line up with TRBD2. CDR3 sequence (DNA): TGTGCCAGCAGCGTAGGTCCGACTAGCGGGTACACAGATACGCAGTATTTT. The encoded protein is CASSVGPTSGYTDTQYF.